A single sample is the source of the 5 T cell receptor beta chains below, sequenced in a study of CD8 T cells in Susac syndrome. An input of 0.5 to 1 ug of RNA was subjected to reverse transcription using random hexamers. In TCRdb, the immunoSEQ multiplex PCR reads were re-called with MiXCR into one record per CDR3 protein. The sample holds about 180,000 distinct CDR3 sequences; about 94% are singletons and the top ten take under 0.095%. The specimen was CD4+ T cells from PBMCs. These receptors originate from a human donor with multiple sclerosis.

This chain uses TRBV6-1 with TRBJ2-5; D is unclear. Germline lookup yields CDR1 MNHNS and CDR2 SASEGT. The CDR3 contains 13 residues. V was pared by 7 bases and J by 3 bases, with 12 bases between. This CDR3 reads CASIAGAKETQYF. In DNA form, the CDR3 reads TGTGCCAGCATTGCTGGAGCGAAAGAGACCCAGTACTTC.

The chain carries TRBV10-3 and TRBJ1-1, with D unclear. The CDR3 is 13 amino acids. Trimming removed 7 bases at V and 2 bases at J, with 11 bases between. In germline, CDR1 is ENHRY, CDR2 SYGVKD. The CDR3 is CAIMGPLNTEAFF. The CDR3 DNA sequence: TGTGCCATCATGGGCCCTCTTAACACTGAAGCTTTCTTT.

V and J are TRBV6-2 or TRBV6-3 and TRBJ2-2, with 13 positions matching TRBD2. The germline CDR1 and CDR2 sequences are MNHEY and SVGEGT. The CDR3 runs 19 residues. V lost 2 bases to trimming and J lost 0 bases; unmatched junction nucleotides: 6. CDR3 bases: TGTGCCAGCAGTTACGCCGGGACTAGCGGGGTCGCGAACACCGGGGAGCTGTTTTTT. Amino acids: CASSYAGTSGVANTGELFF.

The chain uses TRBV19 and TRBJ2-3; D perhaps matches TRBD1 (6 bases). Germline CDR1 and CDR2: LNHDA and SQIVND (reference sequence). Trimming pared 0 bases from V and 4 bases from J, leaving 8 bases between. This CDR3 spans 14 amino acids. CDR3 residues: CASSIDRQADTQYF. CDR3 DNA: TGTGCCAGTAGTATAGATCGACAGGCAGATACGCAGTATTTT.

The chain joins TRBV12-3 or TRBV12-4 to TRBJ2-7; the D gene is possibly TRBD1 (6 bases). The CDR3 contains 17 residues. Deletions cut 6 bases from V and 1 base from J, with 22 bases between. The chain's CDR3 is CASSPGHSGRFSYEQYF. The CDR3 DNA reads TGTGCCAGCAGCCCGGGACACTCCGGGCGATTTTCCTACGAGCAGTACTTC.